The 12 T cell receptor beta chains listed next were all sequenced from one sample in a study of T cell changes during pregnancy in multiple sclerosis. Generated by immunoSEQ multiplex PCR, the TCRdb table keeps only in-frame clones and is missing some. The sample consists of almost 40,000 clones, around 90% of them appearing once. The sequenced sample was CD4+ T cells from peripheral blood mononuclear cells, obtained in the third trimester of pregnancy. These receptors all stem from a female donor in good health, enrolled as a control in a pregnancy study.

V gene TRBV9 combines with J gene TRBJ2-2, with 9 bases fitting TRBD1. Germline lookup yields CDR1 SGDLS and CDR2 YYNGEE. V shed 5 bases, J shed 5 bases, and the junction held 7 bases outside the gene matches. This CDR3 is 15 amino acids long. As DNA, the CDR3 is TGTGCCAGCAGAGACCGGGACAGGGAGACCGGGGAGCTGTTTTTT. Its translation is CASRDRDRETGELFF.

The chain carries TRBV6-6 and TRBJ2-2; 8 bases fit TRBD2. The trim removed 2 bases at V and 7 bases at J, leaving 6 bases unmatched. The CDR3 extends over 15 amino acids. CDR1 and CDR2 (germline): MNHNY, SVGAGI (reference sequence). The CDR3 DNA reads TGTGCCAGCAGTTACGGGTTAGCGGGAATCGGGGAGCTGTTTTTT. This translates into CASSYGLAGIGELFF.

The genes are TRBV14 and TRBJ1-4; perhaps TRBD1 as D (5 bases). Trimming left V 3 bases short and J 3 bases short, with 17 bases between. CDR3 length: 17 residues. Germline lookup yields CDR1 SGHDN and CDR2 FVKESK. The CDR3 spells CASSHSQRSTANEKLFF. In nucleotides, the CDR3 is TGTGCCAGCAGCCATTCCCAGAGGTCGACAGCTAATGAAAAACTGTTTTTT.

Here the CDR3 DNA reads TGTGCCAGCAGCCAAGAGGGCAGGGAAGGCGCCAGTTTCTTC. This translates into CASSQEGREGASFF. The chain carries TRBV4-2 and TRBJ2-1; D might be TRBD1 (5 bases). Trimming took off 0 bases at V and 16 bases at J, with 19 bases between the two ends. Germline-derived CDR1 and CDR2 are LGHNA and YNFKEQ. The CDR3 is 14 amino acids.

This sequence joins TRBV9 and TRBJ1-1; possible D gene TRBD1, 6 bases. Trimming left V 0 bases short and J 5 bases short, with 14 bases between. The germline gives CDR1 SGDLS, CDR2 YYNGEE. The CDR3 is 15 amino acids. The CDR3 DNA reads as TGTGCCAGCAGCGTAGACGCAGGGGAGTGGACTGAAGCTTTCTTT. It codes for CASSVDAGEWTEAFF.

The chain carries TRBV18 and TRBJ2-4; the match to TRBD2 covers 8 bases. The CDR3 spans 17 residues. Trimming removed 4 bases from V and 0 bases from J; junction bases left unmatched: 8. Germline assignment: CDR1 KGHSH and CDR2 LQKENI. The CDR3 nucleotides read TGTGCCAGCTCACAAATAGCGGGAACAATAGCCAAAAACATTCAGTACTTC. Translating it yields CASSQIAGTIAKNIQYF.

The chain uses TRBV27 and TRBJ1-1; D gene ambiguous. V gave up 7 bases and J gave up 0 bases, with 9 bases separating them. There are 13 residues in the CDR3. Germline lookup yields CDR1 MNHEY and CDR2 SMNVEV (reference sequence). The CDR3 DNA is TGTGCCAGCATGCGTCTGATGAACACTGAAGCTTTCTTT. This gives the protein CASMRLMNTEAFF.

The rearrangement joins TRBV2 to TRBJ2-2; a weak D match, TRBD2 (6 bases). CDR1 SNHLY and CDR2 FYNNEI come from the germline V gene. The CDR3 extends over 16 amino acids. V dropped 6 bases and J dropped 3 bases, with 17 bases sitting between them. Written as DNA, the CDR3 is TGTGCCAGCAGGGCGGGATTTGCGGCCTACACCGGGGAGCTGTTTTTT. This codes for CASRAGFAAYTGELFF.

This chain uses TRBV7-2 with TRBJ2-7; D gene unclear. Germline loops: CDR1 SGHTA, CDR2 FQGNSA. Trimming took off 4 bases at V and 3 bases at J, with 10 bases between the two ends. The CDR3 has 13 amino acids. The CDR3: CASSSNAGYEQYF. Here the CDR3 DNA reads TGTGCCAGCAGCTCGAATGCCGGCTACGAGCAGTACTTC.

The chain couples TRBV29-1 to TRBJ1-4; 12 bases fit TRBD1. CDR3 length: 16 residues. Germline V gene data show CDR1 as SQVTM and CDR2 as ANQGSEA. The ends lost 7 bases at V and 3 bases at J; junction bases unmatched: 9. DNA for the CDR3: TGCAGCGGACGGACCGGGACAGGGGGCTCTAATGAAAAACTGTTTTTT. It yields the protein CSGRTGTGGSNEKLFF.

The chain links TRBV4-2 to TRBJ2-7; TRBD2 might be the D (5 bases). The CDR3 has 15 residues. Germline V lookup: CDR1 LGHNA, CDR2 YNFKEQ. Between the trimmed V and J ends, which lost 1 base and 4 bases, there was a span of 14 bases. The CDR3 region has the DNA TGTGCCAGCAGCCAAGCGCCCGGGGTTCAATACGAGCAGTACTTC. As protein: CASSQAPGVQYEQYF.

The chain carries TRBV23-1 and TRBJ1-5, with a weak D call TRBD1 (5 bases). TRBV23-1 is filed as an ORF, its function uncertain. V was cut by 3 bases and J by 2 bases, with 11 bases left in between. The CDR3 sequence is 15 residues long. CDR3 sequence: CASSQGHAGNQPQHF. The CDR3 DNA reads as TGCGCCAGCAGTCAGGGGCATGCGGGCAATCAGCCCCAGCATTTT.